These T cell receptor beta chains were read from a single sample in a study of a mutant IDH1 vaccine in newly diagnosed glioma. Generated by immunoSEQ multiplex PCR, the TCRdb table keeps only in-frame clones and is missing some. The repertoire has 95,000 to 120,000 clones, 85% to 90% of them found once; the top ten carry 0.61%. No antigen has been assigned to these receptors. Sequenced here: PBMCs, sampled from a glioma patient whose treatment included an IDH1 peptide vaccine. The receptor set was obtained from a woman between 45 and 60 years old with glioma. Both conserved end residues are part of each CDR3. A D gene is named only where the DNA matches it firmly. Size is omitted from some rows. Given values are once, few, many or a class for expanded clones.

- | TRBJ1-2 | TRBV6-1 | TRBD1 | CASSEGTGANYGYTF | TGTGCCAGCAGTGAAGGGACAGGTGCTAACTATGGCTACACCTTC
- | TRBJ2-5 | TRBV30 | TRBD2 | CAWRAGGPRETQYF | TGTGCCTGGCGAGCGGGAGGGCCGAGGGAGACCCAGTACTTC
- | TRBJ1-3 | TRBV6-1 | - | CASSDRGVSGNTIYF | TGTGCCAGCAGTGATCGAGGGGTCTCTGGAAACACCATATATTTT
- | TRBJ2-7 | TRBV7-8 | - | CASTRVGREGDEQYF | TGTGCCAGCACCCGAGTGGGCAGGGAAGGGGACGAGCAGTACTTC
- | TRBJ1-5 | TRBV4-1 | TRBD1 | CASSPGGFSNQPQHF | TGCGCCAGCAGCCCAGGGGGTTTCAGCAATCAGCCCCAGCATTTT
- | TRBJ2-2 | TRBV27 | - | CASSLAAAGLKGTGELFF | TGTGCCAGCAGTTTAGCAGCCGCAGGCCTCAAGGGCACCGGGGAGCTGTTTTTT
- | TRBJ1-4 | TRBV28 | TRBD1 | CASSKQGASTNEKLFF | TGTGCCAGCAGTAAACAGGGGGCTTCAACTAATGAAAAACTGTTTTTT
few | TRBJ2-6 | TRBV2 | TRBD2 | CASSNRLAGGSGANVLTF | TGTGCCAGCAGTAACCGACTAGCGGGGGGCTCTGGGGCCAACGTCCTGACTTTC
- | TRBJ2-5 | TRBV27 | - | CASSALGVQETQYF | TGTGCCAGCAGTGCCTTGGGCGTTCAAGAGACCCAGTACTTC
- | TRBJ2-3 | TRBV7-8 | TRBD2 | CASSPFRVLAEGTDTQYF | TGTGCCAGCAGCCCCTTCCGAGTACTAGCGGAGGGCACAGATACGCAGTATTTT
- | TRBJ2-7 | TRBV11-2 | TRBD2 | CASSLGRGEPYEQYF | TGTGCCAGCAGCTTAGGCCGGGGGGAGCCCTACGAGCAGTACTTC
- | TRBJ2-7 | TRBV28 | - | CASSLAVSGEGYEQYF | TGTGCCAGCAGTTTAGCAGTCTCAGGGGAAGGGTACGAGCAGTACTTC
- | TRBJ2-7 | TRBV5-5 | - | CASSRGRVWPIERQYF | TGTGCCAGCAGCCGCGGGCGCGTTTGGCCCATTGAACGGCAGTACTTC
once | TRBJ2-3 | TRBV4-2 | TRBD2 | CASSQGFAGGTDTQYF | TGTGCCAGCAGCCAAGGATTCGCGGGAGGCACAGATACGCAGTATTTT
- | TRBJ2-7 | TRBV19 | TRBD1 | CASSRDRGHEQYF | TGTGCCAGTAGTCGGGACAGGGGCCACGAGCAGTACTTC